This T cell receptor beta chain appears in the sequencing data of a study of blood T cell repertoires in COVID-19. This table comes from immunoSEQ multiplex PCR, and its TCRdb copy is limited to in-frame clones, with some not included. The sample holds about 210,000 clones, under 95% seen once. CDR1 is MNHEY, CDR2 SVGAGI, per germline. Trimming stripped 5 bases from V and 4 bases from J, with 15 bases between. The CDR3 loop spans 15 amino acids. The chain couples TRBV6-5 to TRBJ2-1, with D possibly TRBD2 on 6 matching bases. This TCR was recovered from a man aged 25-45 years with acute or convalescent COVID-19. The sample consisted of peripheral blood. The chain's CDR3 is CASSPLSGGYNEQFF. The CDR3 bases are TGTGCCAGCAGTCCCCTCAGCGGAGGGTACAATGAGCAGTTCTTC.